This entry lists 13 T cell receptor beta chains sequenced from one sample in a study of T cell responses to AZD1222 COVID-19 vaccine. Repertoires were generated with immunoSEQ multiplex PCR, while TCRdb's copy carries only in-frame clones and drops some. The sample lists roughly 160,000 clones, over 75% seen once, with roughly 1.6% in the top ten. The source material was peripheral blood, sampled on day 0 of AZD1222 vaccination. These receptors all come from an adult in good health.

This chain joins TRBV5-1 and TRBJ1-3; TRBD1 matches 10 bases. The CDR3 is made up of 14 amino acids. The V gene's germline CDR1 is SGHRS and CDR2 YFSETQ. J was trimmed by 8 bases and V by 4 bases; bases with no gene match: 6. The CDR3, as DNA: TGCGCCAGCAGCATCGGGGACAGGGGAGACACCATATATTTT. Amino acid sequence: CASSIGDRGDTIYF. Looking up the rest from reference TRBV5-1 and TRBJ1-3 gives the full variable domain: KAGVTQTPRYLIKTRGQQVTLSCSPISGHRSVSWYQQTPGQGLQFLFEYFSETQRNKGNFPGRFSGRQFSNSRSEMNVSTLELGDSALYLCASSIGDRGDTIYFGEGSWLTVV.

The genes are TRBV5-5 and TRBJ2-7; D possibly corresponds to TRBD1 (5 bases). The CDR3 is 15 amino acids. The germline V and J ends were trimmed by 0 bases and 3 bases, with 13 bases remaining between them. CDR1 is SGHKS, CDR2 YYEKEE, per germline (reference sequence). The chain's CDR3 is CASSLGFIRVYEQYF. In DNA form, the CDR3 reads TGTGCCAGCAGCTTGGGGTTTATCAGGGTCTACGAGCAGTACTTC.

The V call is TRBV6-4, the J call TRBJ2-2; no definite D call. This CDR3 region has 12 residues. The V and J ends lost 6 bases and 4 bases respectively, with 6 bases between them. Germline CDR1 reads MRHNA; CDR2 reads SNTAGT. CDR3 sequence: CASRNRTGELFF. The CDR3 nucleotides are TGTGCCAGCAGAAACCGCACCGGGGAGCTGTTTTTT.

V and J are TRBV5-5 and TRBJ2-7; D remains ambiguous. Germline V gene lookup returns CDR1 SGHKS and CDR2 YYEKEE (reference sequence). The V end lost 2 bases, the J end lost 7 bases, and 16 bases lay between the germline ends. The CDR3 consists of 14 residues. CDR3 in DNA: TGTGCCAGCAGCTTCGCCGACGGTTCTGTGGAGCAGTACTTC. Amino acid sequence: CASSFADGSVEQYF.

This chain connects TRBV6-2 or TRBV6-3 to TRBJ2-5; tentatively, D is TRBD2 (6 bases). Trimming took 1 base from V and 5 from J, leaving 11 bases between them. The CDR3 is 14 amino acids. CDR1 is MNHEY, CDR2 SVGEGT, per germline. CDR3 DNA sequence: TGTGCCAGCAGTTACTTCGTGGCGGGGGAGACCCAGTACTTC. This translates into CASSYFVAGETQYF.

The chain couples TRBV27 to TRBJ2-7; unclear D gene. The ends were cut back, 3 bases at V and 2 bases at J, with 11 bases in the middle. There are 14 residues in the CDR3. The germline gives CDR1 MNHEY, CDR2 SMNVEV (reference sequence). CDR3 nucleotide sequence: TGTGCCAGCAGTTTCCGACCCTACCCCTACGAGCAGTACTTC. Amino acid sequence: CASSFRPYPYEQYF.

The V gene is TRBV28, the J gene TRBJ2-5; 7 positions agree with TRBD1. V gave up 7 bases and J gave up 3 bases; unmatched junction bases: 11. This CDR3 has 15 amino acids. Germline V gene data show CDR1 as MDHEN and CDR2 as SYDVKM. The CDR3 spells CASTEGTAKKETQYF. As DNA, the CDR3 is TGTGCCAGCACCGAAGGGACAGCCAAAAAAGAGACCCAGTACTTC.

The rearrangement joins TRBV3-1 (or the pseudogene TRBV3-2) to TRBJ2-7; 10 nucleotides line up with TRBD2. The CDR3 runs to 15 residues. Trimming took 3 bases from V and 3 from J; bases not matched to a gene: 5. Germline V lookup: CDR1 LGHDT, CDR2 YNNKEL (reference sequence). CDR3 region: CASSHTSGANYEQYF. CDR3 nucleotides: TGTGCCAGCAGCCACACTAGCGGGGCTAACTACGAGCAGTACTTC.

V gene TRBV5-1 combines with J gene TRBJ1-2; 8 nucleotides line up with TRBD1. J was trimmed by 7 bases and V by 0 bases; bases with no gene match: 8. The germline gives CDR1 SGHRS, CDR2 YFSETQ. CDR3 size: 15 residues. The CDR3 region is CASSLAWDRKGGYTF. Here the CDR3 DNA reads TGCGCCAGCAGCTTGGCCTGGGACAGGAAGGGTGGCTACACCTTC.

The chain is built from TRBV4-1 and TRBJ1-6; no clear D gene. CDR3 length: 16 amino acids. Germline assignment: CDR1 MGHRA and CDR2 YSYEKL. V was pared by 0 bases and J by 7 bases, with 13 bases between. Here the CDR3 DNA reads TGCGCCAGCAGCCAAGACGGTCAGGTGCGGAATTCACCCCTCCACTTT. It translates to CASSQDGQVRNSPLHF.

V gene TRBV3-1 (or the pseudogene TRBV3-2) combines with J gene TRBJ1-2; TRBD1 aligns across 8 bases. With V trimmed by 3 bases and J by 8 bases, 8 bases remained unmatched. Germline V gives CDR1 LGHDT, CDR2 YNNKEL (reference sequence). The length of the CDR3 is 14 residues. CDR3 region: CASSHLQGAGGYTF. Written as DNA, the CDR3 is TGTGCCAGCAGCCACCTCCAGGGGGCTGGAGGCTACACCTTC.

This clone is a singleton in its sample. The gene calls are TRBV28 and TRBJ1-4, with unresolved D. This CDR3 comprises 13 residues. Germline lookup yields CDR1 MDHEN and CDR2 SYDVKM. Deletions cut 6 bases from V and 4 bases from J, with 9 bases between. CDR3 nucleotide sequence: TGTGCCAGCAGCTGGACTGTTAATGAAAAACTGTTTTTT. Translated: CASSWTVNEKLFF.

This clone was recorded only once. J is TRBJ1-2 and V is TRBV30, with 7 bases aligning to TRBD1. V was pared by 4 bases and J by 2 bases, with 10 bases of the junction left unmatched. Germline assignment: CDR1 GTSNPN and CDR2 SVGIG (reference sequence). The CDR3 has 15 residues. CDR3 amino acids: CAWKIRAQGNYGYTF. As DNA, the CDR3 is TGTGCCTGGAAAATACGGGCACAGGGGAACTATGGCTACACCTTC. Filled out from reference TRBV30 and TRBJ1-2, the complete variable domain reads SQTIHQWPATLVQPVGSPLSLECTVEGTSNPNLYWYRQAAGRGLQLLFYSVGIGQISSEVPQNLSASRPQDRQFILSSKKLLLSDSGFYLCAWKIRAQGNYGYTFGSGTRLTVV.